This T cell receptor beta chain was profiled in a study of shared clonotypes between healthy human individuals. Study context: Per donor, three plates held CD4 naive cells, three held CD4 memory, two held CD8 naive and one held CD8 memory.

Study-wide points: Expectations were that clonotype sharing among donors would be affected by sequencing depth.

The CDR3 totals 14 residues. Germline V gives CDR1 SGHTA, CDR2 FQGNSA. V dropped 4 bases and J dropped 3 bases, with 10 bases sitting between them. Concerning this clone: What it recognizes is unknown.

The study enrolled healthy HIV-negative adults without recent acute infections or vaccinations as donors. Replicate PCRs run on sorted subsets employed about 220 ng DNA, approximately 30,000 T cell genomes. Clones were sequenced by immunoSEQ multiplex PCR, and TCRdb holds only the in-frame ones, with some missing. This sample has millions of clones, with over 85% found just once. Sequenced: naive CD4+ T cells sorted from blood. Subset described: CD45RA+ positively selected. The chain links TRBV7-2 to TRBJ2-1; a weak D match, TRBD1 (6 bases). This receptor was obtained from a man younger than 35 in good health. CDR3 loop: CASSSPGDYNEQFF. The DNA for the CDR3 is TGTGCCAGCAGCTCGCCAGGGGACTACAATGAGCAGTTCTTC.